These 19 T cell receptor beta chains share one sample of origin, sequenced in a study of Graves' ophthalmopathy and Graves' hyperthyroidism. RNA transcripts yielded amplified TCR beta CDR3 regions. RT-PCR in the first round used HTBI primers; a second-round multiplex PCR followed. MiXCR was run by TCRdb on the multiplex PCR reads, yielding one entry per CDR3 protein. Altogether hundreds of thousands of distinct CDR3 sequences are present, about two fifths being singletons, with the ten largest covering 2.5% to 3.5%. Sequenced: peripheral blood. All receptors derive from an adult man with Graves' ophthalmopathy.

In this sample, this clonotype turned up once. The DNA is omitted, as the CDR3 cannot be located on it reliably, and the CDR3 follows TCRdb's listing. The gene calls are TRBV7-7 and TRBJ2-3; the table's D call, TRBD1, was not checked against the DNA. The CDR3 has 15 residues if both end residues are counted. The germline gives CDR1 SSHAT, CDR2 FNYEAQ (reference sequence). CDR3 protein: CASSPASGQGDTQYF.

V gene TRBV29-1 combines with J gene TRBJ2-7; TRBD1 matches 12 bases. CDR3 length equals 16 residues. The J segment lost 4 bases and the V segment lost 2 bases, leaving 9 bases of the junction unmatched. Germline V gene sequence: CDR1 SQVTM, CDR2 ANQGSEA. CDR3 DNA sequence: TGCAGCGTTGAACCGGGACAGGGGGCAGGACGTTACGAGCAGTACTTC. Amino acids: CSVEPGQGAGRYEQYF.

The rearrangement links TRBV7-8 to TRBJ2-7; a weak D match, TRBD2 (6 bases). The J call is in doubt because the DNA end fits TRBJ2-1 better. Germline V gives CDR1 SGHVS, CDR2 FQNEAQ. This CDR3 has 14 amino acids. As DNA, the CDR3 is TGTGCCAGCAGCCCTTGGGGGGAGTACAATGAGCAGTTCTTC. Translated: CASSPWGEYNEQFF.

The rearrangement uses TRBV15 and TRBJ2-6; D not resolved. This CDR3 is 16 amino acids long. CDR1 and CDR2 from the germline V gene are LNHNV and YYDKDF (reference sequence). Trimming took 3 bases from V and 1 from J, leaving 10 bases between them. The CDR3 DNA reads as TGTGCCACCAGCAGCTTGTCCACTTCTGGGGCCAACGTCCTGACTTTC. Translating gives CATSSLSTSGANVLTF.

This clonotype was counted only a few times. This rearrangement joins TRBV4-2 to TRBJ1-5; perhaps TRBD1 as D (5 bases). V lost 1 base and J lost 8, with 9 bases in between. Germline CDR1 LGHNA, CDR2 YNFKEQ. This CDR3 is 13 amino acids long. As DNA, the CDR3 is TGTGCCAGCAGCCAAGGTGGAGGGGAGCCCCAGCATTTT. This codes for CASSQGGGEPQHF.

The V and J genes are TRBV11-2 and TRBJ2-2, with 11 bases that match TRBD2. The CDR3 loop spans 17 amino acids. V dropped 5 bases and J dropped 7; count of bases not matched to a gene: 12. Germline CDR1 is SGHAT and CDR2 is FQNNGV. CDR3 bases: TGTGCCAGCAGCCAAGTTCCTAGCGGGAGGTTGAGCGGGGAGCTGTTTTTT. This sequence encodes CASSQVPSGRLSGELFF.

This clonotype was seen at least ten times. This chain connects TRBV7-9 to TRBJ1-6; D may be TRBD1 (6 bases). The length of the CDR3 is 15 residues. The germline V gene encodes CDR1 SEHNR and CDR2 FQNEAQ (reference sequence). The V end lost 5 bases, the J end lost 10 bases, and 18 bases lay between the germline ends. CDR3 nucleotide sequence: TGTGCCAGCAGCCCTACCGGGACACGGCGATCACCCCTCCACTTT. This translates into CASSPTGTRRSPLHF.

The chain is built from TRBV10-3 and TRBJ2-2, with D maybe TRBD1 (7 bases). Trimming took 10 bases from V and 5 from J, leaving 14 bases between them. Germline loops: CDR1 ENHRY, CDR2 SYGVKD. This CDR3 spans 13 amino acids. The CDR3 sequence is CATKEGATGELFF. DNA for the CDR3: TGTGCCACCAAGGAGGGGGCGACCGGGGAGCTGTTTTTT.

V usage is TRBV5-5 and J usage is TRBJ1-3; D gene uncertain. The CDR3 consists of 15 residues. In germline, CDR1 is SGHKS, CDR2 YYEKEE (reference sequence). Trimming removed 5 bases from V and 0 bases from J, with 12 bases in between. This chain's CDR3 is CASRRGDISGNTIYF. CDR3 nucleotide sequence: TGTGCCAGCAGACGGGGTGATATCTCTGGAAACACCATATATTTT.

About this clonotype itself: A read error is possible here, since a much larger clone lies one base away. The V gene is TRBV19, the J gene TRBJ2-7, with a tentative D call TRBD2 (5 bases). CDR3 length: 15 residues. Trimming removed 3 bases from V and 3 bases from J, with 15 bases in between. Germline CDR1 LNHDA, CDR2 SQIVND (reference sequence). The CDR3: CASSISLGVGYEQYF. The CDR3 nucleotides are TGTGCCAGTAGTATCTCGTTGGGAGTAGGCTACGAGCAGTACTTC.

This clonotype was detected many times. This chain's CDR3 is CAISESNTGELFF. CDR3 bases: TGTGCCATCAGTGAATCGAACACCGGGGAGCTGTTTTTT. This chain connects TRBV10-3 to TRBJ2-2; D not certain. Germline V gene data show CDR1 as ENHRY and CDR2 as SYGVKD. The CDR3 sequence is 13 residues long. The V end was cut by 3 bases, the J end by 0 bases, with 2 bases between.

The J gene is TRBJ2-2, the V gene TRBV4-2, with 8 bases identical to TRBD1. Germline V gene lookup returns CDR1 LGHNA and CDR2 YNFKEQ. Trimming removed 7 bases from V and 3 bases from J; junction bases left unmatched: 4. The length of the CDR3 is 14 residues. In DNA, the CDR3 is TGTGCCAGCACAGACAGGGGTGACACCGGGGAGCTGTTTTTT. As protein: CASTDRGDTGELFF.

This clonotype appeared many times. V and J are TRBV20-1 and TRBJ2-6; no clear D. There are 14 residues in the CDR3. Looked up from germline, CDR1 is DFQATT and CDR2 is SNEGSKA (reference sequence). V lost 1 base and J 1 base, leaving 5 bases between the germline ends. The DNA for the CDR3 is TGCAGTGCTAGAGTTGAGTCTGGGGCCAACGTCCTGACTTTC. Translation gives CSARVESGANVLTF.

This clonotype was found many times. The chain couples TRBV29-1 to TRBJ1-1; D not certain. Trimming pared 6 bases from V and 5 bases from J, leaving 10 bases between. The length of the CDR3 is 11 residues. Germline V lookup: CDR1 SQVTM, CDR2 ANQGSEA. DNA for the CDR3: TGCAGCGTCCAGGCGGGGACTGAAGCTTTCTTT. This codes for CSVQAGTEAFF.

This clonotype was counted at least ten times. The CDR3: CASSLRGTNEKLFF. CDR3 in DNA: TGCGCCAGCAGCTTGCGCGGAACTAATGAAAAACTGTTTTTT. The rearrangement uses TRBV5-1 and TRBJ1-4; D unresolved. There are 14 residues in the CDR3. Trimming shortened V by 1 base and J by 1 base, and 5 bases separated the two germline ends. CDR1 is SGHRS and CDR2 is YFSETQ in the germline V gene.

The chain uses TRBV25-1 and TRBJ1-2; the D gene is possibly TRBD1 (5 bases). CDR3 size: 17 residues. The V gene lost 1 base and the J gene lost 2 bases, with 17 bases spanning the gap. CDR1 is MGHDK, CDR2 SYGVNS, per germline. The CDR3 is CASSESAGGGENYGYTF. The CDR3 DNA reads TGTGCCAGCAGTGAATCCGCGGGGGGGGGGGAGAACTATGGCTACACCTTC.

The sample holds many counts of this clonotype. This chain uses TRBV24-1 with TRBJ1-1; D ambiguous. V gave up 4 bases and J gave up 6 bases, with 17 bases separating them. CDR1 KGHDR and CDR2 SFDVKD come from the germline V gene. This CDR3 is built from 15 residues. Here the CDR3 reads CATSDTQGPKAEAFF. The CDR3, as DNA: TGTGCCACCAGTGACACGCAAGGTCCGAAGGCTGAAGCTTTCTTT.

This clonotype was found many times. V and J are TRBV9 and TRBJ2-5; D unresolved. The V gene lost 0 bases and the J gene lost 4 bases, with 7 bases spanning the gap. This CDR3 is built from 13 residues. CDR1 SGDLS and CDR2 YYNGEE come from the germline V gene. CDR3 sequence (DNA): TGTGCCAGCAGCGTAGCCTGGGGAGAGACCCAGTACTTC. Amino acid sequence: CASSVAWGETQYF.

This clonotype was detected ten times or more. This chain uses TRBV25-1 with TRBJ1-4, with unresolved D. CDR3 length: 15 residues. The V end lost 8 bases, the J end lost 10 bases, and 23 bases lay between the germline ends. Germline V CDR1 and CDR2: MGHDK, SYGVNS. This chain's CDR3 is CASSPTGSVTRKLFF. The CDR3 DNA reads TGTGCCAGCTCTCCGACGGGTTCCGTTACCCGAAAACTGTTTTTT.